This is a list of T cell receptor beta chains from one sample in a study of identical twins. TCRdb analysed the 5' RACE reads with MiXCR anew, one entry per CDR3 protein. The sample shows 150,000 or so distinct CDR3 sequences, roughly 3.5% of them seen only once. The sequencing input was memory T cells sorted from blood. The receptor source for this set is a man aged 18 to 29 in good health. Both conserved end residues are part of each CDR3. The D gene is left open where the match is weak. Clone sizes are shown as how often the clone was seen (once, few, many) or a class if it is expanded.

cdr3_aa | cdr3_nt | clone_size | d_call | j_call | v_call
CSARDWGTGDNSPLHF | TGCAGTGCTAGAGATTGGGGGACAGGGGATAATTCACCCCTCCACTTT | many | TRBD1 | TRBJ1-6 | TRBV20-1
CAWGRTASPLHF | TGTGCCTGGGGCCGGACAGCCTCACCCCTCCACTTT | few | - | TRBJ1-6 | TRBV30
CSARGGVF | TGCAGTGCTAGAGGGGGTGTCTTC | many | - | TRBJ2-1 | TRBV20-1
CASSLGEQSTEAFF | TGCGCCAGCAGCTTGGGGGAGCAGTCCACTGAAGCTTTCTTT | many | - | TRBJ1-1 | TRBV5-1
CASSLGQGFSEDTQYF | TGCGCCAGCAGCCTCGGACAGGGATTTTCGGAAGATACGCAGTATTTT | many | TRBD1 | TRBJ2-3 | TRBV4-3
CASSLDRSTDTQYF | TGCGCCAGCAGCTTGGACCGATCCACAGATACGCAGTATTTT | many | - | TRBJ2-3 | TRBV5-1
CASSQGQGLTPLHF | TGTGCCAGCAGCCAAGGACAGGGGCTGACACCCCTCCACTTT | many | TRBD1 | TRBJ1-6 | TRBV3-1
CASSSGTGPDTQYF | TGTGCCAGCAGTTCCGGGACAGGGCCGGATACGCAGTATTTT | many | TRBD1 | TRBJ2-3 | TRBV5-5
CASSLLAGGSADTQYF | TGCGCCAGCAGCTTGTTGGCGGGAGGGAGCGCAGATACGCAGTATTTT | many | TRBD2 | TRBJ2-3 | TRBV5-1
CASRVTVSGANVLTF | TGTGCCAGCAGAGTGACCGTCTCTGGGGCCAACGTCCTGACTTTC | many | - | TRBJ2-6 | TRBV7-8
CASRPTGTSNQPQHF | TGTGCCAGCAGACCCACAGGGACAAGCAATCAGCCCCAGCATTTT | many | - | TRBJ1-5 | TRBV6-1
CASSHIPQGGHGYTF | TGTGCCAGCAGTCATATACCCCAGGGCGGTCATGGCTACACCTTC | many | - | TRBJ1-2 | TRBV14
CATKEGLAGEVTGELFF | TGTGCCACAAAAGAGGGACTAGCGGGAGAGGTCACCGGGGAGCTGTTTTTT | many | TRBD2 | TRBJ2-2 | TRBV10-3
CASSKREWPPDTQYF | TGTGCCAGCAGTAAGCGGGAGTGGCCACCAGATACGCAGTATTTT | many | TRBD2 | TRBJ2-3 | TRBV7-2
CASTGDLYGYTF | TGCGCCAGCACCGGGGACCTCTATGGCTACACCTTC | many | - | TRBJ1-2 | TRBV10-2
CASSVGPTGHQETQYF | TGCGCCAGCAGCGTAGGCCCGACGGGGCACCAAGAGACCCAGTACTTC | many | - | TRBJ2-5 | TRBV5-1
CASSPLIRDYQFF | TGTGCCAGCAGTCCTCTGATCCGGGACTACCAGTTCTTC | many | TRBD2 | TRBJ2-1 | TRBV9
CASSLRWDEQYF | TGTGCCAGCAGTTTGCGGTGGGACGAGCAGTACTTC | many | - | TRBJ2-7 | TRBV12-3/TRBV12-4
CASSLADRSGNTIYF | TGTGCCAGCAGCCTAGCGGACCGCTCTGGAAACACCATATATTTT | many | - | TRBJ1-3 | TRBV5-5
CSAYSGSFDNEQFF | TGCAGTGCTTATAGCGGGAGTTTCGACAATGAGCAGTTCTTC | many | TRBD2 | TRBJ2-1 | TRBV20-1
CASTGLAGGGSDTQYF | TGTGCCAGCACGGGACTAGCGGGAGGTGGATCCGATACGCAGTATTTT | few | TRBD2 | TRBJ2-3 | TRBV6-1
CSARPGRGETQYF | TGCAGTGCCCGCCCAGGGAGGGGAGAGACCCAGTACTTC | many | TRBD2 | TRBJ2-5 | TRBV20-1
CSAPGGQGTEAFF | TGCAGTGCTCCCGGGGGGCAGGGCACTGAAGCTTTCTTT | many | - | TRBJ1-1 | TRBV20-1
CASSQEVNEKLFF | TGTGCCAGCAGCCAAGAGGTCAATGAAAAACTGTTTTTT | many | - | TRBJ1-4 | TRBV14